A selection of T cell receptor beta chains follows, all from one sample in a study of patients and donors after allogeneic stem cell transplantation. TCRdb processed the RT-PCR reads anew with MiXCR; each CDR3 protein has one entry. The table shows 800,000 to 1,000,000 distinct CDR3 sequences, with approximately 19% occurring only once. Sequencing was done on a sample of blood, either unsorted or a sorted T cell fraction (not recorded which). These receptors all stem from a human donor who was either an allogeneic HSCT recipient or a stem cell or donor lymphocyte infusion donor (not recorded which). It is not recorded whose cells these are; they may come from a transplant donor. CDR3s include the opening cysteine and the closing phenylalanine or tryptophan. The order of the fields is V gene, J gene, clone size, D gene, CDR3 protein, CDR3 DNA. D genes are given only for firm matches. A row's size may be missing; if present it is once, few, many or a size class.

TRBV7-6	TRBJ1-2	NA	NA	CASSAAGALYGYTF	TGTGCCAGCAGCGCCGCAGGGGCCCTTTACGGCTACACCTTC
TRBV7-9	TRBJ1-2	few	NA	CASSLAIGGYTF	TGTGCCAGCAGCTTAGCGATCGGGGGCTACACCTTC
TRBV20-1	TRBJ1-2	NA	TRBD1	CSARERQGNGYTF	TGCAGTGCTAGGGAACGACAGGGTAATGGCTACACCTTC
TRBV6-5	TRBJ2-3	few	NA	CASSYGGTFTDTQYF	TGTGCCAGCAGTTACGGGGGGACTTTCACAGATACGCAGTATTTT
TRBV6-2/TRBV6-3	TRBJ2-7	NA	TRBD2	CASSPWSGRLYEQYF	TGTGCCAGCAGCCCCTGGAGCGGGAGGTTGTACGAGCAGTACTTC
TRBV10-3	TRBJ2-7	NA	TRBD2	CAIRVAGGRTYYEQYF	TGTGCCATCAGGGTAGCGGGGGGTCGAACGTACTACGAGCAGTACTTC
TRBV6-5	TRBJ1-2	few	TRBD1	CASSYQGVSGYGYTF	TGTGCCAGCAGTTACCAGGGGGTTTCGGGGTATGGCTACACCTTC
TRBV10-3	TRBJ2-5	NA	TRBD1	CATRQGKETQYF	TGTGCCACCCGACAGGGAAAAGAGACCCAGTACTTC
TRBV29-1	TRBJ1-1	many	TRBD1	CSGRTGNTEAFF	TGCAGCGGAAGGACAGGGAACACTGAAGCTTTCTTT
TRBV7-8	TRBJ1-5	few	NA	CASSLAGQSLQPQHF	TGTGCCAGCAGCTTAGCGGGGCAAAGCCTGCAGCCCCAGCATTTT
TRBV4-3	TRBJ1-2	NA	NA	CASSQEDRQFYGYTF	TGCGCCAGCAGCCAAGAAGACAGACAATTCTATGGCTACACCTTC
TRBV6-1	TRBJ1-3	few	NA	CASRGWGPEVGNTIYF	TGTGCCAGCAGAGGATGGGGCCCAGAAGTAGGAAACACCATATATTTT
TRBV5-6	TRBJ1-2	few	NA	CASSQGKASYTF	TGTGCCAGCAGCCAAGGGAAGGCGAGCTACACCTTC